Listed below are T cell receptor beta chains from one sample, sequenced in a study of T-cell memory formation after mild COVID-19. TCRdb itself ran the 5' RACE reads through MiXCR, one entry per CDR3 protein. Of 310,000 or so distinct CDR3 sequences listed, approximately 16% are singletons. Sequencing was carried out using PBMCs or a T cell subset sorted from them (not recorded which). These receptors all stem from a man aged 18 to 30 who had mild COVID-19 (a few samples of this study predate the infection). Cell type and time point are not known. CDR3s include the opening cysteine and the closing phenylalanine or tryptophan. Each record gives: J gene, clone size, V gene, D gene, CDR3 protein, CDR3 DNA. D genes are given only for firm matches. Clone size is given for some rows only: seen once, a few or many times, or a class if the clone is expanded.

j_call: TRBJ1-1
clone_size: many
v_call: TRBV5-1
d_call: TRBD1
cdr3_aa: CASSPSQGAEAFF
cdr3_nt: TGCGCCAGCAGCCCCAGTCAGGGGGCGGAAGCTTTCTTT

j_call: TRBJ1-2
clone_size: once
v_call: TRBV28
d_call: .
cdr3_aa: CASSLSAYGYTF
cdr3_nt: TGTGCCAGCAGTTTGTCGGCCTATGGCTACACCTTC

j_call: TRBJ1-2
clone_size: .
v_call: TRBV20-1
d_call: .
cdr3_aa: CRGPVGLPGYTF
cdr3_nt: TGCAGGGGTCCCGTCGGATTACCCGGCTACACCTTC

j_call: TRBJ1-5
clone_size: few
v_call: TRBV15
d_call: .
cdr3_aa: CATSGGGVGQPQHF
cdr3_nt: TGTGCCACCAGCGGAGGAGGGGTGGGACAGCCCCAGCATTTT

j_call: TRBJ2-1
clone_size: few
v_call: TRBV12-3/TRBV12-4
d_call: .
cdr3_aa: CASSFRQSQFF
cdr3_nt: TGTGCCAGCAGTTTTAGGCAGTCTCAGTTCTTC

j_call: TRBJ1-2
clone_size: .
v_call: TRBV24-1
d_call: TRBD1
cdr3_aa: CATSDSTGTGVGYTF
cdr3_nt: TGTGCCACCAGTGATTCCACCGGGACAGGGGTCGGCTACACCTTC

j_call: TRBJ2-3
clone_size: .
v_call: TRBV12-3/TRBV12-4
d_call: TRBD2
cdr3_aa: CASTGGGNTQYF
cdr3_nt: TGTGCCAGCACTGGGGGGGGAAATACGCAGTATTTT

j_call: TRBJ1-6
clone_size: .
v_call: TRBV6-5
d_call: .
cdr3_aa: CASSYRKVSSPLHF
cdr3_nt: TGTGCCAGCAGTTACCGAAAGGTATCATCACCCCTCCACTTT

j_call: TRBJ2-5
clone_size: few
v_call: TRBV7-9
d_call: .
cdr3_aa: CASSLSGRMSWETQYF
cdr3_nt: TGTGCCAGCAGCTTATCGGGGCGGATGTCGTGGGAGACCCAGTACTTC

j_call: TRBJ2-5
clone_size: .
v_call: TRBV7-9
d_call: .
cdr3_aa: CATQTVRSQETQYF
cdr3_nt: TGTGCGACCCAAACGGTTCGGAGCCAAGAGACCCAGTACTTC

j_call: TRBJ2-3
clone_size: few
v_call: TRBV6-5
d_call: TRBD1
cdr3_aa: CATSTDREFADTQYF
cdr3_nt: TGTGCCACCTCAACCGACAGGGAGTTTGCAGATACGCAGTATTTT

j_call: TRBJ1-1
clone_size: few
v_call: TRBV18
d_call: TRBD1
cdr3_aa: CASSPWSATGGFLGTEAFF
cdr3_nt: TGTGCCAGCTCACCATGGAGTGCGACAGGGGGCTTTTTGGGAACTGAAGCTTTCTTT

j_call: TRBJ1-1
clone_size: .
v_call: TRBV27
d_call: TRBD1
cdr3_aa: CASTTGVNTEAFF
cdr3_nt: TGTGCCAGCACAACAGGGGTGAACACTGAAGCTTTCTTT

j_call: TRBJ1-1
clone_size: .
v_call: TRBV5-1
d_call: .
cdr3_aa: CASSLASSEAEAFF
cdr3_nt: TGCGCCAGCAGCTTGGCGTCTAGTGAGGCTGAAGCTTTCTTT

j_call: TRBJ1-4
clone_size: few
v_call: TRBV9
d_call: TRBD1
cdr3_aa: CASSGQGAGEKLFF
cdr3_nt: TGTGCCAGCAGCGGACAGGGGGCCGGTGAAAAACTGTTTTTT

j_call: TRBJ1-6
clone_size: many
v_call: TRBV7-2
d_call: .
cdr3_aa: CASSLVGGANSPLHF
cdr3_nt: TGTGCCAGCAGCTTAGTTGGGGGGGCAAATTCACCCCTCCACTTT

j_call: TRBJ2-4
clone_size: many
v_call: TRBV18
d_call: .
cdr3_aa: CASSLDIAKNIQYF
cdr3_nt: TGTGCCAGCTCACTAGACATAGCCAAAAACATTCAGTACTTC

j_call: TRBJ2-1
clone_size: .
v_call: TRBV20-1
d_call: .
cdr3_aa: CSATKGPFGGNEQFF
cdr3_nt: TGCAGTGCCACGAAGGGACCGTTCGGTGGCAATGAGCAGTTCTTC

j_call: TRBJ2-6
clone_size: .
v_call: TRBV5-1
d_call: TRBD1
cdr3_aa: CASSLFTGGAGANVLTF
cdr3_nt: TGCGCCAGCAGCTTATTCACAGGGGGCGCTGGGGCCAACGTCCTGACTTTC

j_call: TRBJ1-5
clone_size: .
v_call: TRBV2
d_call: .
cdr3_aa: CASSGRARWDQPQHF
cdr3_nt: TGTGCCAGCAGTGGCCGTGCGCGCTGGGATCAGCCCCAGCATTTT

j_call: TRBJ1-5
clone_size: many
v_call: TRBV6-2/TRBV6-3
d_call: .
cdr3_aa: CASSAPVIRRIQPQHF
cdr3_nt: TGTGCCAGCAGTGCGCCCGTCATCCGCAGAATTCAGCCCCAGCATTTT

j_call: TRBJ1-1
clone_size: .
v_call: TRBV10-2
d_call: .
cdr3_aa: CASSGYTEAFF
cdr3_nt: TGCGCCAGCAGTGGATACACTGAAGCTTTCTTT

j_call: TRBJ2-3
clone_size: many
v_call: TRBV7-2
d_call: .
cdr3_aa: CASSLASLDTQYF
cdr3_nt: TGTGCCAGCAGCTTAGCTAGCTTAGATACGCAGTATTTT

j_call: TRBJ2-1
clone_size: .
v_call: TRBV27
d_call: .
cdr3_aa: CASSTRAGTFF
cdr3_nt: TGTGCCAGCAGCACCCGGGCAGGTACCTTCTTC

j_call: TRBJ2-1
clone_size: many
v_call: TRBV6-2/TRBV6-3
d_call: TRBD2
cdr3_aa: CASSYMRGAHNNEQFF
cdr3_nt: TGTGCCAGCAGTTATATGCGGGGGGCTCATAACAATGAGCAGTTCTTC

j_call: TRBJ2-2
clone_size: .
v_call: TRBV11-2
d_call: .
cdr3_aa: CASKISGPGELFF
cdr3_nt: TGTGCCAGCAAAATCAGTGGCCCCGGGGAGCTGTTTTTT

j_call: TRBJ2-1
clone_size: .
v_call: TRBV4-3
d_call: .
cdr3_aa: CASSQDQGSSYNEQFF
cdr3_nt: TGCGCCAGCAGCCAAGACCAGGGCAGCTCCTACAATGAGCAGTTCTTC

j_call: TRBJ1-2
clone_size: .
v_call: TRBV11-2
d_call: TRBD1
cdr3_aa: CASSSIQGAYGYTF
cdr3_nt: TGTGCCAGCAGCTCCATCCAGGGGGCGTATGGCTACACCTTC

j_call: TRBJ2-5
clone_size: .
v_call: TRBV7-2
d_call: .
cdr3_aa: CASSLPWAGMGETQYF
cdr3_nt: TGTGCCAGCAGCCTCCCCTGGGCAGGGATGGGAGAGACCCAGTACTTC

j_call: TRBJ2-7
clone_size: few
v_call: TRBV20-1
d_call: .
cdr3_aa: CSASWGLHEQYF
cdr3_nt: TGCAGTGCTTCGTGGGGGTTACATGAGCAGTACTTC

j_call: TRBJ2-3
clone_size: .
v_call: TRBV5-1
d_call: .
cdr3_aa: CASSLPGTGPDTQYF
cdr3_nt: TGCGCCAGCAGCTTACCGGGAACTGGGCCAGATACGCAGTATTTT

j_call: TRBJ1-2
clone_size: once
v_call: TRBV12-3/TRBV12-4
d_call: .
cdr3_aa: CASSSRRGGGYGYTF
cdr3_nt: TGTGCCAGCAGTTCCCGCCGGGGAGGAGGCTATGGCTACACCTTC

j_call: TRBJ2-5
clone_size: .
v_call: TRBV9
d_call: TRBD1
cdr3_aa: CASSVGTGGKETQYF
cdr3_nt: TGTGCCAGCAGCGTAGGGACAGGGGGCAAGGAGACCCAGTACTTC

j_call: TRBJ1-1
clone_size: few
v_call: TRBV6-1
d_call: .
cdr3_aa: CASSGQPNTEAFF
cdr3_nt: TGTGCCAGCAGTGGACAGCCGAACACTGAAGCTTTCTTT

j_call: TRBJ2-5
clone_size: few
v_call: TRBV20-1
d_call: TRBD2
cdr3_aa: CSARVAGGRETQYF
cdr3_nt: TGCAGTGCTAGGGTGGCGGGGGGGCGTGAGACCCAGTACTTC

j_call: TRBJ2-7
clone_size: .
v_call: TRBV28
d_call: .
cdr3_aa: CASSTTGQEQYF
cdr3_nt: TGTGCCAGCAGTACTACAGGGCAGGAGCAGTACTTC

j_call: TRBJ1-1
clone_size: .
v_call: TRBV4-3
d_call: .
cdr3_aa: CASSQDEQGNTEAFF
cdr3_nt: TGCGCCAGCAGCCAAGACGAACAGGGTAATACTGAAGCTTTCTTT

j_call: TRBJ2-5
clone_size: .
v_call: TRBV7-9
d_call: TRBD2
cdr3_aa: CASSPPRAGGLGTQYF
cdr3_nt: TGTGCCAGCAGCCCCCCAAGAGCGGGGGGCCTTGGGACCCAGTACTTC

j_call: TRBJ2-3
clone_size: .
v_call: TRBV7-2
d_call: .
cdr3_aa: CAVSRDTSTDTQYF
cdr3_nt: TGTGCCGTATCCCGGGACACCAGCACAGATACGCAGTATTTT

j_call: TRBJ2-2
clone_size: few
v_call: TRBV4-1
d_call: .
cdr3_aa: CASSRLGETGWVTPGELFF
cdr3_nt: TGCGCCAGCAGCCGCTTGGGGGAGACAGGTTGGGTGACCCCCGGGGAGCTGTTTTTT